The 24 T cell receptor beta chains listed next were all sequenced from one sample in a study of CD8 T cells in ankylosing spondylitis. Broader study findings: A TCR beta motif of 7 to 9 highly homologous variants seemed to mark ankylosing spondylitis blood.

The antigens of these receptors remain unknown. TCRdb reprocessed the 5' RACE reads with MiXCR, giving one entry per CDR3 protein. Among around 890,000 distinct CDR3 sequences, over 9.5% were seen once, and the ten largest hold approximately 0.51%. Sequencing was done on a sample of blood, either unsorted or a sorted T cell fraction (not recorded which). These receptors came from a male donor with ankylosing spondylitis.

This clonotype was seen only a few times. The V gene is TRBV5-5, the J gene TRBJ2-1; TRBD1 or TRBD2 may be the D gene (5 bases each). The CDR3 totals 15 residues. The V end was cut by 3 bases, the J end by 4 bases, with 14 bases between. Per the germline V gene, CDR1 is SGHKS and CDR2 is YYEKEE (reference sequence). The CDR3 here is CASSSRDPQYNEQFF. In DNA form, the CDR3 reads TGTGCCAGCAGCTCGAGGGACCCCCAATACAATGAGCAGTTCTTC.

This clonotype was seen many times. V usage is TRBV7-2 and J usage is TRBJ1-2, with TRBD1 as a possible D gene (5 bases). Trimming stripped 1 base from V and 2 bases from J, with 11 bases between. The CDR3 runs to 15 residues. Germline CDR1 SGHTA, CDR2 FQGNSA. CDR3 bases: TGTGCCAGCAGCTTAGGACGCACAGGCAACTATGGCTACACCTTC. This codes for CASSLGRTGNYGYTF. Together with reference TRBV7-2 and TRBJ1-2, the CDR3 gives the full variable domain: GAGVSQSPSNKVTEKGKDVELRCDPISGHTALYWYRQSLGQGLEFLIYFQGNSAPDKSGLPSDRFSAERTGGSVSTLTIQRTQQEDSAVYLCASSLGRTGNYGYTFGSGTRLTVV.

This clonotype was observed a few times. The chain carries TRBV12-3 or TRBV12-4 and TRBJ2-4, with TRBD1 matching over 7 bases. Losses at the gene ends were 3 bases for V and 3 bases for J; bases not matched to a gene: 14. The CDR3 sequence is 18 residues long. The CDR3 loop is CASSLTVVTGVGKNIQYF. DNA of the CDR3: TGTGCCAGCAGTTTGACCGTTGTTACAGGGGTAGGCAAAAACATTCAGTACTTC.

The V call is TRBV6-1, the J call TRBJ2-7, with 7 nucleotides matching TRBD1. The junction had 5 bases not matched to a gene; V was cut back by 4 bases and J by 5 bases. Germline V gene data show CDR1 as MNHNS and CDR2 as SASEGT. The CDR3 has 13 residues. This chain's CDR3 is CASSGQGRDEQYF. CDR3 nucleotide sequence: TGTGCCAGCAGTGGACAGGGACGGGACGAGCAGTACTTC.

This clonotype has a count of ten or more. The rearrangement joins TRBV7-2 to TRBJ1-6; D unresolved. CDR3 length equals 15 residues. The germline V gene has CDR1 SGHTA and CDR2 FQGNSA. V shed 1 base and J shed 2 bases, with 6 bases lying between them. The CDR3 coding sequence is TGTGCCAGCAGCTTAGGAAGGACCTATAATTCACCCCTCCACTTT. Translating it yields CASSLGRTYNSPLHF.

The rearrangement links TRBV30 to TRBJ2-3, with 12 bases that match TRBD2. The CDR3 consists of 15 residues. J gave up 5 bases and V 3 bases, and 6 bases lay outside the gene matches. Germline V gives CDR1 GTSNPN, CDR2 SVGIG (reference sequence). CDR3 sequence (DNA): TGTGCCTGGAGGCGCCTAGCGGGGGGGAGAGATACGCAGTATTTT. This translates into CAWRRLAGGRDTQYF.

This clonotype was recorded a few times. The V call is TRBV20-1, the J call TRBJ2-1; TRBD2 matches at 10 bases. The germline CDR1 and CDR2 sequences are DFQATT and SNEGSKA (reference sequence). The CDR3 has 19 amino acids. CDR3 region: CRAPRTSGSFVSDYNEQFF. The CDR3 region has the DNA TGCAGGGCCCCCCGGACTAGCGGTAGTTTTGTCTCCGATTACAATGAGCAGTTCTTC.

The CDR3 DNA reads TGTGCCAGCAGTGAAATGGTTCGGTTGAATTCACCCCTCCACTTT. Its protein product is CASSEMVRLNSPLHF. The chain recombines TRBV6-1 with TRBJ1-6; no reliable D call. Germline V CDR1 and CDR2: MNHNS, SASEGT. This CDR3 has 15 residues. Trimming pared 2 bases from V and 7 bases from J, leaving 12 bases between.

In this sample, this clonotype turned up a few times. CDR3 nucleotides: TGTGCCAGCAGCTTAAGCCAGGGCGGTGGCTACACCTTC. The encoded protein is CASSLSQGGGYTF. The chain uses TRBV7-3 and TRBJ1-2; D may be TRBD1 (5 bases). The germline V gene has CDR1 SGHTA and CDR2 FQGTGA. This CDR3 is 13 amino acids long. Trimming pared 1 base from V and 7 bases from J, leaving 10 bases between.

A few counts support this clonotype. The chain recombines TRBV7-2 with TRBJ2-7; the match to TRBD2 covers 14 bases. V lost 5 bases to trimming and J lost 4 bases; unmatched junction nucleotides: 10. CDR1 is SGHTA and CDR2 is FQGNSA in the germline V gene. CDR3 size: 17 residues. This CDR3 is CASSIRTSGRTQYEQYF. Here the CDR3 DNA reads TGTGCCAGCAGCATCAGGACTAGCGGGAGGACTCAGTACGAGCAGTACTTC.

In this sample, this clonotype turned up a few times. CDR3 sequence (DNA): TGTGCCAGCAGGGCAGGTCTTTTCCAGCCCCAGCATTTT. Amino acids: CASRAGLFQPQHF. The genes are TRBV2 and TRBJ1-5; D not resolved. Trimming took 6 bases from V and 7 from J, leaving 13 bases between them. The length of the CDR3 is 13 residues. From germline, CDR1 is SNHLY and CDR2 FYNNEI. Using reference TRBV2 and TRBJ1-5 for the parts outside the CDR3, the full variable domain is EPEVTQTPSHQVTQMGQEVILRCVPISNHLYFYWYRQILGQKVEFLVSFYNNEISEKSEIFDDQFSVERPDGSNFTLKIRSTKLEDSAMYFCASRAGLFQPQHFGDGTRLSIL.

The V call is TRBV12-5, the J call TRBJ1-5; D unclear. This CDR3 has 12 amino acids. Per the germline V gene, CDR1 is LGHNT and CDR2 is FRNRAP. V was trimmed by 2 bases and J by 1 base, leaving 0 bases between them. The CDR3 protein is CASGLSNQPQHF. In nucleotides, the CDR3 is TGTGCTAGTGGTTTGAGCAATCAGCCCCAGCATTTT.

A few counts support this clonotype. The V gene is TRBV6-2 or TRBV6-3, the J gene TRBJ2-1, with 8 bases fitting TRBD1. J lost 1 base, V lost 4 bases, and 3 bases had no gene match. The germline V gene encodes CDR1 MNHEY and CDR2 SVGEGT. The length of the CDR3 is 15 residues. The CDR3 DNA is TGTGCCAGCAGTTTCCGGGACAGGTCCTACAATGAGCAGTTCTTC. Translation gives CASSFRDRSYNEQFF.

This clonotype was detected only a few times. This chain uses TRBV19 with TRBJ2-7; unclear D gene. The germline gives CDR1 LNHDA, CDR2 SQIVND (reference sequence). The CDR3 spans 14 residues. With 4 bases removed from V and 0 bases from J, the gap between germline ends came to 10 bases. The CDR3 DNA sequence: TGTGCCAGTAGTAAGACCGCAGACTCCTACGAGCAGTACTTC. It translates to CASSKTADSYEQYF.

In its sample, this clonotype was seen a few times. This chain uses TRBV20-1 with TRBJ2-7, with 15 bases that match TRBD2. This CDR3 comprises 13 residues. J gave up 5 bases and V 5 bases, and 1 base lay outside the gene matches. CDR1 is DFQATT and CDR2 is SNEGSKA in the germline V gene (reference sequence). The CDR3 DNA reads as TGCAGTGCTCGGACTAGCGGGAGGGACGAGCAGTACTTC. It specifies CSARTSGRDEQYF.

At least ten counts were recorded for this clonotype. CDR3 loop: CASSPFREAFF. The DNA for the CDR3 is TGTGCCAGCAGTCCGTTTCGAGAAGCTTTCTTT. The chain has TRBV12-3 or TRBV12-4 and TRBJ1-1; D gene unclear. The CDR3 length is 11 residues. With 5 bases removed from V and 8 bases from J, the gap between germline ends came to 9 bases.

The chain recombines TRBV24-1 with TRBJ2-1, with 7 bases identical to TRBD2. There are 16 residues in the CDR3. From germline, CDR1 is KGHDR and CDR2 SFDVKD. V shed 0 bases, J shed 0 bases, and the junction held 1 base outside the gene matches. This CDR3 is CATSDLGRDSYNEQFF. CDR3 DNA: TGTGCCACCAGTGATTTGGGGAGGGACTCCTACAATGAGCAGTTCTTC.

This clonotype occurred many times. CDR3 loop: CASSPRGFYGYTF. CDR3 sequence (DNA): TGTGCCAGCAGCCCCCGGGGGTTTTATGGCTACACCTTC. The chain joins TRBV7-6 to TRBJ1-2, with D perhaps matching TRBD1 (5 bases). The CDR3 covers 13 residues. V gave up 5 bases and J gave up 5 bases, with 12 bases separating them. Germline V gene data show CDR1 as SGHVS and CDR2 as FNYEAQ.

This clonotype was counted ten times or more. The J gene is TRBJ2-3, the V gene TRBV7-9, with D perhaps assigned TRBD1 or TRBD2 (5 bases each). Germline-derived CDR1 and CDR2 are SEHNR and FQNEAQ (reference sequence). V shed 5 bases and J shed 0 bases, with 9 bases lying between them. The CDR3 is 14 amino acids. The CDR3 nucleotides read TGTGCCAGCAGCCAAGGGACCAGCACAGATACGCAGTATTTT. It translates to CASSQGTSTDTQYF.

This clonotype was seen more than once but under ten times. The chain recombines TRBV13 with TRBJ1-2, with a weak D call TRBD1 (6 bases). This CDR3 comprises 16 residues. V dropped 5 bases and J dropped 7 bases, with 23 bases sitting between them. The germline V gene encodes CDR1 PRHDT and CDR2 FYEKMQ (reference sequence). CDR3: CASSPFTNRAPFGYTF. CDR3 in DNA: TGTGCCAGCAGCCCATTCACCAACAGGGCCCCCTTTGGCTACACCTTC. The full variable domain, rest sourced from reference TRBV13 and TRBJ1-2, is AAGVIQSPRHLIKEKRETATLKCYPIPRHDTVYWYQQGPGQDPQFLISFYEKMQSDKGSIPDRFSAQQFSDYHSELNMSSLELGDSALYFCASSPFTNRAPFGYTFGSGTRLTVV.

This clonotype was found a few times. The chain uses TRBV4-3 and TRBJ2-5; D may match TRBD1 or TRBD2 (5 bases each). Between the trimmed V and J ends, which lost 0 bases and 7 bases, there was a span of 15 bases. The CDR3 loop spans 15 amino acids. Germline V gene lookup returns CDR1 LGHNA and CDR2 YSLEER. CDR3 amino acids: CASSQDLGRVSTQYF. The CDR3 region has the DNA TGCGCCAGCAGCCAAGATTTGGGACGGGTGTCGACCCAGTACTTC.

This chain links TRBV9 with TRBJ2-1, with 9 bases aligning to TRBD1. This CDR3 region has 18 residues. From germline, CDR1 is SGDLS and CDR2 YYNGEE. The V segment lost 1 base and the J segment 3 bases; nucleotides outside the gene matches: 11. The CDR3 bases are TGTGCCAGCAGCGTAACCGGGTCGGACAGGGGAAACTACAATGAGCAGTTCTTC. Protein: CASSVTGSDRGNYNEQFF.

This clonotype was detected ten times or more. The rearrangement links TRBV29-1 to TRBJ2-5; D gene uncertain. Trimming cost V 0 bases and J 2 bases, with 13 bases left between them. The CDR3 is 15 amino acids. The germline gives CDR1 SQVTM, CDR2 ANQGSEA. CDR3 sequence (DNA): TGCAGCGTTGAAGATGTCGCGCGCCGTCAAGAGACCCAGTACTTC. It translates to CSVEDVARRQETQYF.

This chain connects TRBV2 to TRBJ1-6; 7 bases agree with TRBD1. After removal of 6 bases from V and 6 bases from J, the junction contained 8 bases not matched to a gene. This CDR3 comprises 15 residues. The germline V gene encodes CDR1 SNHLY and CDR2 FYNNEI. Written as DNA, the CDR3 is TGTGCCAGCAGCCCAGGACAGGCTTTTAATTCACCCCTCCACTTT. This sequence encodes CASSPGQAFNSPLHF.